A selection of T cell receptor beta chains follows, all from one sample in a study of blood T cell repertoires in COVID-19. Profiled with immunoSEQ multiplex PCR; TCRdb holds only in-frame clones, not every one. The repertoire holds 380,000 or so clones, with 80% to 90% as singletons. The source material was peripheral blood. The receptors come from a man aged 40-50 years with acute or convalescent COVID-19. Both conserved end residues are part of each CDR3. A D gene is named only where the DNA matches it firmly. Not all rows give a size; the values are once, few, many and, for expanded clones, a class.

V: TRBV29-1
J: TRBJ2-3
D: TRBD1
size: -
CDR3: CSVEDRTGKRTDTQYF
DNA: TGCAGCGTTGAAGATCGGACAGGGAAGAGGACAGATACGCAGTATTTT

V: TRBV27
J: TRBJ2-7
D: TRBD2
size: once
CDR3: CASSSPTSSYEQYF
DNA: TGTGCCAGCAGTTCTCCGACTAGCAGCTACGAGCAGTACTTC

V: TRBV12-2
J: TRBJ2-7
D: -
size: once
CDR3: CASRPRLGVPSYEQYF
DNA: TGTGCAAGTCGCCCCAGGCTAGGGGTCCCATCCTACGAGCAGTACTTC

V: TRBV5-6
J: TRBJ2-1
D: TRBD2
size: -
CDR3: CASSLGLAGVEQFF
DNA: TGTGCCAGCAGCCTCGGACTAGCGGGAGTTGAGCAGTTCTTC

V: TRBV28
J: TRBJ1-1
D: -
size: -
CDR3: CASSLLRRDTEAFF
DNA: TGTGCCAGCAGTTTACTGAGACGGGACACTGAAGCTTTCTTT

V: TRBV29-1
J: TRBJ2-7
D: -
size: -
CDR3: CSVAPRQAYEQYF
DNA: TGCAGCGTTGCCCCCCGACAGGCCTACGAGCAGTACTTC

V: TRBV3-1/TRBV3-2
J: TRBJ1-2
D: -
size: -
CDR3: CASSRRGSYGYTF
DNA: TGTGCCAGCTCGCGACGGGGATCATATGGCTACACCTTC

V: TRBV14
J: TRBJ1-2
D: TRBD1
size: -
CDR3: CASSHGQGEDYGYTF
DNA: TGTGCCAGCAGCCACGGACAGGGGGAGGACTATGGCTACACCTTC

V: TRBV11-2
J: TRBJ1-3
D: -
size: -
CDR3: CASSYTGFSGNTIYF
DNA: TGTGCCAGCAGCTACACAGGGTTCTCTGGAAACACCATATATTTT

V: TRBV10-3
J: TRBJ1-1
D: TRBD1
size: -
CDR3: CAISASGTGSSGTEAFF
DNA: TGTGCCATCAGTGCCTCTGGGACAGGGTCTTCGGGCACTGAAGCTTTCTTT

V: TRBV5-6
J: TRBJ2-1
D: TRBD1
size: -
CDR3: CASSLITGVAYNEQFF
DNA: TGTGCCAGCAGCTTGATTACAGGGGTCGCCTACAATGAGCAGTTCTTC

V: TRBV5-4
J: TRBJ2-1
D: -
size: -
CDR3: CASSLELAGYNEQFF
DNA: TGTGCCAGCAGCTTGGAGTTGGCAGGCTACAATGAGCAGTTCTTC

V: TRBV25-1
J: TRBJ1-1
D: -
size: -
CDR3: CASSEMGGLATEAFF
DNA: TGTGCCAGCAGTGAAATGGGGGGTCTTGCCACTGAAGCTTTCTTT

V: TRBV19
J: TRBJ1-2
D: -
size: -
CDR3: CASSRSAGVNYGYTF
DNA: TGTGCCAGTAGTCGTTCGGCAGGGGTTAACTATGGCTACACCTTC

V: TRBV7-6
J: TRBJ2-7
D: TRBD1
size: -
CDR3: CASSRGTGGSHYEQYF
DNA: TGTGCCAGCAGCCGGGGGACAGGGGGATCACACTACGAGCAGTACTTC

V: TRBV4-2
J: TRBJ1-3
D: -
size: -
CDR3: CASSDYWAAGNTIYF
DNA: TGTGCCAGCAGCGACTATTGGGCAGCCGGAAACACCATATATTTT

V: TRBV6-2/TRBV6-3
J: TRBJ2-1
D: TRBD2
size: -
CDR3: CASSYPRTSGVMGYEQFF
DNA: TGTGCCAGCAGTTACCCAAGGACTAGCGGGGTCATGGGGTATGAGCAGTTCTTC

V: TRBV7-9
J: TRBJ1-2
D: -
size: -
CDR3: CASSLASVVGSYGYTF
DNA: TGTGCCAGCAGCTTAGCGTCGGTAGTTGGTAGCTATGGCTACACCTTC

V: TRBV28
J: TRBJ2-3
D: TRBD2
size: -
CDR3: CASGTDSFRGGALADTQYF
DNA: TGTGCCAGCGGTACAGACTCCTTTCGCGGGGGGGCACTCGCAGATACGCAGTATTTT

V: TRBV3-1/TRBV3-2
J: TRBJ2-7
D: TRBD2
size: -
CDR3: CASSHPGLAGGYEQYF
DNA: TGTGCCAGCAGCCATCCGGGACTAGCGGGCGGCTACGAGCAGTACTTC

V: TRBV10-3
J: TRBJ2-7
D: -
size: -
CDR3: CAISGGQPYEQYF
DNA: TGTGCCATCAGTGGTGGGCAGCCCTACGAGCAGTACTTC

V: TRBV5-1
J: TRBJ2-3
D: TRBD2
size: -
CDR3: CASSQIKSGGARDTQYF
DNA: TGCGCCAGCAGCCAAATTAAGTCGGGGGGGGCCAGAGATACGCAGTATTTT

V: TRBV15
J: TRBJ2-7
D: TRBD1
size: few
CDR3: CATSSPGQGSYEQYF
DNA: TGTGCCACCAGCAGCCCGGGACAGGGCTCCTACGAGCAGTACTTC

V: TRBV4-1
J: TRBJ1-4
D: -
size: -
CDR3: CASSRTGSNGEKLFF
DNA: TGCGCCAGCAGCCGCACAGGCTCTAATGGGGAAAAACTGTTTTTT

V: TRBV3-1/TRBV3-2
J: TRBJ1-6
D: -
size: -
CDR3: CASSPDTDNSPLHF
DNA: TGTGCCAGCAGCCCGGACACAGATAATTCACCCCTCCACTTT

V: TRBV7-2
J: TRBJ2-3
D: -
size: -
CDR3: CASSLAKADTQYF
DNA: TGTGCCAGCAGCTTGGCAAAAGCGGATACGCAGTATTTT

V: TRBV5-1
J: TRBJ1-2
D: TRBD1
size: -
CDR3: CASSRTDRESPYGYTF
DNA: TGCGCCAGCAGCCGCACAGACAGGGAGAGTCCCTATGGCTACACCTTC

V: TRBV27
J: TRBJ2-1
D: TRBD2
size: -
CDR3: CASSTWSGTVRHEQFF
DNA: TGTGCCAGCAGCACCTGGAGCGGGACTGTCCGCCATGAGCAGTTCTTC

V: TRBV5-1
J: TRBJ2-1
D: TRBD2
size: -
CDR3: CASATSAFSNEQFF
DNA: TGCGCCAGTGCGACTAGCGCTTTTTCTAATGAGCAGTTCTTC

V: TRBV27
J: TRBJ2-3
D: TRBD1
size: once
CDR3: CASSLGQGRGADTQYF
DNA: TGTGCCAGCAGTTTAGGACAGGGGAGGGGGGCAGATACGCAGTATTTT

V: TRBV9
J: TRBJ2-2
D: -
size: -
CDR3: CASSVGSGNTGELFF
DNA: TGTGCCAGCAGCGTAGGTTCGGGTAACACCGGGGAGCTGTTTTTT

V: TRBV28
J: TRBJ1-2
D: -
size: -
CDR3: CASSYPGQRYGYTF
DNA: TGTGCCAGCAGTTATCCAGGACAGAGATATGGCTACACCTTC

V: TRBV2
J: TRBJ2-7
D: -
size: -
CDR3: CASRAGDEQYF
DNA: TGTGCCAGCAGGGCAGGTGACGAGCAGTACTTC

V: TRBV7-6
J: TRBJ2-1
D: TRBD2
size: -
CDR3: CASSPWTSGSSYNEQFF
DNA: TGTGCCAGCAGCCCCTGGACTAGCGGGAGCTCCTACAATGAGCAGTTCTTC

V: TRBV19
J: TRBJ1-5
D: TRBD1
size: -
CDR3: CASQRQGKQPQHF
DNA: TGTGCCAGTCAGAGACAGGGGAAACAGCCCCAGCATTTT

V: TRBV3-1/TRBV3-2
J: TRBJ2-1
D: -
size: -
CDR3: CASSQLLRGNEQFF
DNA: TGTGCCAGCAGCCAACTGCTACGGGGGAATGAGCAGTTCTTC